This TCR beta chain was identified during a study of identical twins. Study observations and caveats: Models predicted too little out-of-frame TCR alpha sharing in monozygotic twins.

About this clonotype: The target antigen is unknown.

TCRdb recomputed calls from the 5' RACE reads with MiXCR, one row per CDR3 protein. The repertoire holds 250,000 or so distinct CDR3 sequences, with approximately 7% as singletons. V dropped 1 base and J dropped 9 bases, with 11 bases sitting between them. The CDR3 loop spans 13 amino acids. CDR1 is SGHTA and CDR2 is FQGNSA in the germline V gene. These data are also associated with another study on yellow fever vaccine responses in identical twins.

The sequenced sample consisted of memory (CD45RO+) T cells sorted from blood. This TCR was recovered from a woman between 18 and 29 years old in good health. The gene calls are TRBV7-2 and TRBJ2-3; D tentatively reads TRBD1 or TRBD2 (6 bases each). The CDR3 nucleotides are TGTGCCAGCAGCTTAGAGGGGGGATACACGCAGTATTTT. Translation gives CASSLEGGYTQYF.